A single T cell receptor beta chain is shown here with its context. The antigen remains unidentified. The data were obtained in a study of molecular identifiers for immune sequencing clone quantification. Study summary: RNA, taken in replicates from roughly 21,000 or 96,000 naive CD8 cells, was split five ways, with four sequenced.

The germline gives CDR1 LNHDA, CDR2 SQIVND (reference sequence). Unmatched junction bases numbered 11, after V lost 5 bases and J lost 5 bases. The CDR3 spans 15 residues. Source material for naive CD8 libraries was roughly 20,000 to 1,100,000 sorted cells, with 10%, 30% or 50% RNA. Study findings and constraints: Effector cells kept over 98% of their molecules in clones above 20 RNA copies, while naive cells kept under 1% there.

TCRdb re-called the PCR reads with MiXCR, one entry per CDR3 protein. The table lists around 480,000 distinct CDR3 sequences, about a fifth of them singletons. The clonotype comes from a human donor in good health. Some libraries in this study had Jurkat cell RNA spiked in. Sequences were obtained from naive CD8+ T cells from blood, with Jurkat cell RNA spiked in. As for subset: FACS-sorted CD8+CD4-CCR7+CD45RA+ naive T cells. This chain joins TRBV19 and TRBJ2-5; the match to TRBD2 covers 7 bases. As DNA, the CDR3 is TGTGCCAGTAGTCTAAGGACTAGTTTGGGTGAGACCCAGTACTTC. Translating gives CASSLRTSLGETQYF.